This T cell receptor beta chain was documented in a study of CD8+CD57+ T cells in acquired aplastic anemia. About the study: Researchers reported that healthy donors averaged about 11 million reads for CD4+ cells. Whole-study findings and limits: Between patients and controls, 25 to 35 CD8+ CDR3 sequences were found in common.

Genomic DNA acted as the template from which TCR beta VDJ combination and CDR3 sequence profiling were carried out. TCRdb ran MiXCR on the reads and lists one entry per CDR3 protein. The profile shows roughly 190,000 distinct CDR3 sequences, roughly half of them singletons. The CDR3 sequence is 9 residues long. Trimming removed 6 bases from V and 9 bases from J, with 8 bases in between. CDR1 SQVTM and CDR2 ANQGSEA come from the germline V gene. By share of the sample, this clonotype is medium-sized. Its antigen is as yet unknown. The chain couples TRBV29-1 to TRBJ1-2; unclear D gene. This receptor was taken from a human donor in good health, serving as a control. Sequencing was performed on sorted CD4+, CD8+, or CD8+CD57+ T cells (not recorded which) from PBMCs. CDR3 region: CSVERSYTF. The CDR3 DNA follows: TGCAGCGTGGAACGGAGCTACACCTTC.